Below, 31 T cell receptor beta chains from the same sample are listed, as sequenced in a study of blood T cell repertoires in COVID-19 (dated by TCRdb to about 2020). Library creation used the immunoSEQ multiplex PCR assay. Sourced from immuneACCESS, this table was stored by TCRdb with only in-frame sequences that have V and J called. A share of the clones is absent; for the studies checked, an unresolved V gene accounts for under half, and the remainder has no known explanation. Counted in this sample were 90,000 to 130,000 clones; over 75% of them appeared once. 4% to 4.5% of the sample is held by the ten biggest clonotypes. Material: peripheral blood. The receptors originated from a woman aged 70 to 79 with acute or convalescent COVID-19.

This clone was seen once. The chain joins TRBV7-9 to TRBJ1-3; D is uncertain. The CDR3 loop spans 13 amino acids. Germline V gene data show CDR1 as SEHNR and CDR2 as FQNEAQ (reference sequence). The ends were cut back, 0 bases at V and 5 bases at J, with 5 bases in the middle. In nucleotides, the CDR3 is TGTGCCAGCAGCTTAGCGAACAGAAACACCATATATTTT. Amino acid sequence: CASSLANRNTIYF.

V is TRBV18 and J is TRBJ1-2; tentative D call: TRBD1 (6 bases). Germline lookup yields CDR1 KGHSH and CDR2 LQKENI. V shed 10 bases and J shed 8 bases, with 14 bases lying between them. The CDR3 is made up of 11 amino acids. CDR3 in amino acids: CATSDSRGYTF. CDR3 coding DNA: TGTGCCACCTCGGACAGCCGCGGCTACACCTTC.

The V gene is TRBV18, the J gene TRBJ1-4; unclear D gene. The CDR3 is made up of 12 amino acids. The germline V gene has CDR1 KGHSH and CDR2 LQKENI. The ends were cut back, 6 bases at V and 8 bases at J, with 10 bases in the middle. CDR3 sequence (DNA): TGTGCCAGCTCGGCGGTTCAAGAAAAACTGTTTTTT. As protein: CASSAVQEKLFF. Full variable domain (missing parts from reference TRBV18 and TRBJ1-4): NAGVMQNPRHLVRRRGQEARLRCSPMKGHSHVYWYRQLPEEGLKFMVYLQKENIIDESGMPKERFSAEFPKEGPSILRIQQVVRGDSAAYFCASSAVQEKLFFGSGTQLSVL.

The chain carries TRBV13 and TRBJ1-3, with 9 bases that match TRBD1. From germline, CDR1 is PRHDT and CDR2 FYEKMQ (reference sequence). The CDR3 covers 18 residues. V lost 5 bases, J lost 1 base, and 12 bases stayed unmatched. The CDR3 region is CASSPRDRALLSGNTIYF. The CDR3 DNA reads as TGTGCCAGCAGCCCCCGGGACAGGGCGTTATTGTCTGGAAACACCATATATTTT.

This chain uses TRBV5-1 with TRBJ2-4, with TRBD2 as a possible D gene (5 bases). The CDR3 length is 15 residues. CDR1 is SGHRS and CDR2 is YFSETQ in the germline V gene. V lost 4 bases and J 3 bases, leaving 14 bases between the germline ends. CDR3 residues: CASSPAGVGKNIQYF. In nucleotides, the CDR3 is TGCGCCAGCAGCCCTGCCGGGGTTGGCAAAAACATTCAGTACTTC.

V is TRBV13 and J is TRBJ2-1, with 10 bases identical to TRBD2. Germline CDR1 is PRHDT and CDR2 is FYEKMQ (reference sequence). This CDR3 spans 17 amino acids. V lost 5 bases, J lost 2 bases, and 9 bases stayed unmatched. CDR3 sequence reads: CASSPKGTSAPYNEQFF. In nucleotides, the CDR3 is TGTGCCAGCAGCCCAAAAGGGACTAGCGCCCCCTACAATGAGCAGTTCTTC.

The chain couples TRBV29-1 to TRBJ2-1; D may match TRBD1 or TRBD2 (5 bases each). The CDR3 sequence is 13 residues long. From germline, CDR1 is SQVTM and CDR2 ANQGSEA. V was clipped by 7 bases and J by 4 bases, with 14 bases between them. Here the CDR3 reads CSASSSGYNEQFF. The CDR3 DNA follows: TGCAGCGCTAGCTCGTCAGGGTACAATGAGCAGTTCTTC.

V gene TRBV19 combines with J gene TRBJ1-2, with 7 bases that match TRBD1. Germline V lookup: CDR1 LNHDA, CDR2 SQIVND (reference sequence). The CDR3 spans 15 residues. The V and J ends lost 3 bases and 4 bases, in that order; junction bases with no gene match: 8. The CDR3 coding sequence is TGTGCCAGTAGTATTGGAACGACAGGGATCTATGGCTACACCTTC. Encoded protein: CASSIGTTGIYGYTF.

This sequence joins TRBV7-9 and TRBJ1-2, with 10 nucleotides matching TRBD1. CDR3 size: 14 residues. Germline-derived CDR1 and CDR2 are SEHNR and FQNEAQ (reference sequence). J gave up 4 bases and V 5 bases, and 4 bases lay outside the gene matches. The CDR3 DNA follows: TGTGCCAGCAGCCGCTGGACAGGGGGCTATGGCTACACCTTC. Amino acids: CASSRWTGGYGYTF.

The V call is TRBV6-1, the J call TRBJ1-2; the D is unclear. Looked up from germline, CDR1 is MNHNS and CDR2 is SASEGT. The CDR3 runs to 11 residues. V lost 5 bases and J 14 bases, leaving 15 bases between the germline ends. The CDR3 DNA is TGTGCCAGCAGTCCTGACTATTTAACGACCTTC. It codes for CASSPDYLTTF.

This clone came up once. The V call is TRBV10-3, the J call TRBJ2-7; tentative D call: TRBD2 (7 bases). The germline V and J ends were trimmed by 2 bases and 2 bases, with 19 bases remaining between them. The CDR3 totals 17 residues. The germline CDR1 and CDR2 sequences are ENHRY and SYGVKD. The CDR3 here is CAISEAGAATRPYEQYF. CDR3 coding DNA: TGTGCCATCAGTGAGGCGGGGGCGGCCACAAGGCCCTACGAGCAGTACTTC.

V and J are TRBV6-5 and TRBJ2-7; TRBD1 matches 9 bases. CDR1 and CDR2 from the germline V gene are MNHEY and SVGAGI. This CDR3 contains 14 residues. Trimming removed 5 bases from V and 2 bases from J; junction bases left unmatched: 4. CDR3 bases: TGTGCCAGCAGTCCGGGACAGGGAACCTACGAGCAGTACTTC. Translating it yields CASSPGQGTYEQYF.

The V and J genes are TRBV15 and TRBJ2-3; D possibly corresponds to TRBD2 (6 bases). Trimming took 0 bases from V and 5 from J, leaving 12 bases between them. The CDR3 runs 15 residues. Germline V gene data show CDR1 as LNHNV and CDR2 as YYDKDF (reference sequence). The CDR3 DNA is TGTGCCACCAGCAGAGATGGGCTAGCGTTAGATACGCAGTATTTT. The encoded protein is CATSRDGLALDTQYF.

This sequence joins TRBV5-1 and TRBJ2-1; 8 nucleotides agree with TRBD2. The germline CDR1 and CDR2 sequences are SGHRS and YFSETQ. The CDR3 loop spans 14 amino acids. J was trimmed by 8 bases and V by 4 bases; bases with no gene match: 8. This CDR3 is CASSPRTSRDEQFF. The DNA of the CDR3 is TGCGCCAGCAGCCCCCGGACTAGCCGCGATGAGCAGTTCTTC.

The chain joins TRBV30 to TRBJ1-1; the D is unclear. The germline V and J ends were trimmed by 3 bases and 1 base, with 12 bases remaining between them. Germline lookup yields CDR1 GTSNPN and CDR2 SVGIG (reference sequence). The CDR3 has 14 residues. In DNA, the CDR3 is TGTGCCTGGAGACTAGGTCACCCGAACACTGAAGCTTTCTTT. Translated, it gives CAWRLGHPNTEAFF.

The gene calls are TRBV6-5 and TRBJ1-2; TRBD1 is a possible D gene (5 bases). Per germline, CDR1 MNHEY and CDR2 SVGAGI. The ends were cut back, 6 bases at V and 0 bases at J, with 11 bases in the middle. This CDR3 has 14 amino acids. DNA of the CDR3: TGTGCCAGCAGCAGGGCGCGGACTAACTATGGCTACACCTTC. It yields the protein CASSRARTNYGYTF.

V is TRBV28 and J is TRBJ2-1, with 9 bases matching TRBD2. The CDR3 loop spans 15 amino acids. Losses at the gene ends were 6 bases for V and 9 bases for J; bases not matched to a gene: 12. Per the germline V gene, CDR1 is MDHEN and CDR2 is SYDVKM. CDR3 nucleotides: TGTGCCAGCAGCCCCGGACTAGCGCGAGAGACTGAGCAGTTCTTC. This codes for CASSPGLARETEQFF.

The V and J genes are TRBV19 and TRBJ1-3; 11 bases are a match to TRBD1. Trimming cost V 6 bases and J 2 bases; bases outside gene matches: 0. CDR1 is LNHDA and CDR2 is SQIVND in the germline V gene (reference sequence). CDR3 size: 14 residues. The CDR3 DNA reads TGTGCCAGTAGGGACAGGGGGCCTGGAAACACCATATATTTT. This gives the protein CASRDRGPGNTIYF.

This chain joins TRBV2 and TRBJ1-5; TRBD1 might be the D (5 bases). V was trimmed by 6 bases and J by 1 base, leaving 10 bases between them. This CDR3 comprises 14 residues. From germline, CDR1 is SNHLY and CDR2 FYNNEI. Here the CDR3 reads CASSAQGSNQPQHF. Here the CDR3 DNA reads TGTGCCAGCAGCGCTCAGGGAAGCAATCAGCCCCAGCATTTT.

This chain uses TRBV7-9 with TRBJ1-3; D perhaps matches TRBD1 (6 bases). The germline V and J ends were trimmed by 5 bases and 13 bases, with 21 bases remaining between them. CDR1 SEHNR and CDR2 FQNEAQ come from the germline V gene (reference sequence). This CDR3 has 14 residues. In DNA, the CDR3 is TGTGCCAGCAGCCCCCTCGCGGGGGCCTTAACTATATATTTT. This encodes CASSPLAGALTIYF. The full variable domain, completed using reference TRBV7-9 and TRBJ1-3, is DTGVSQNPRHKITKRGQNVTFRCDPISEHNRLYWYRQTLGQGPEFLTYFQNEAQLEKSRLLSDRFSAERPKGSFSTLEIQRTEQGDSAMYLCASSPLAGALTIYFGEGSWLTVV.

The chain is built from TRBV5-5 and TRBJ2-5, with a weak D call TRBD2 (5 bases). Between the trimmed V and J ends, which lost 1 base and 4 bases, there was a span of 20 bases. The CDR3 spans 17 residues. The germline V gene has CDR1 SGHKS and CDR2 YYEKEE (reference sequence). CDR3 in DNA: TGTGCCAGCAGCTTGCCCCCCACAGTGAGGGTTGGAGAGACCCAGTACTTC. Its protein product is CASSLPPTVRVGETQYF.

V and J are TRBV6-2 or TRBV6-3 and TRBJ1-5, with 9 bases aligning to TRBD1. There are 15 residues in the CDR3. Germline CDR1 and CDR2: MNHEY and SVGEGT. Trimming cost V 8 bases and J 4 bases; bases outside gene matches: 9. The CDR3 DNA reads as TGTGCCAGCGGCCCTTGGGACAGGGTAAATCAGCCCCAGCATTTT. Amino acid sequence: CASGPWDRVNQPQHF.

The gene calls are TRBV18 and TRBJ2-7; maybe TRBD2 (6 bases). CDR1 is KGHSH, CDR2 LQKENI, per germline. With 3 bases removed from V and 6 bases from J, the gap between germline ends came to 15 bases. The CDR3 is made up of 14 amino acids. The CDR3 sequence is CASSPTLQGGEQYV. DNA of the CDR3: TGTGCCAGCTCACCCACTCTCCAGGGAGGCGAGCAGTACGTC.

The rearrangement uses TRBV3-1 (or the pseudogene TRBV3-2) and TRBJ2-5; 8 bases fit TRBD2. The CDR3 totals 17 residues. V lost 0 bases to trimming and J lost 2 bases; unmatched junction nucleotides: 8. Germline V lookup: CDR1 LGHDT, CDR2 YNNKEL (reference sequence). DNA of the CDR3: TGTGCCAGCAGCCAAGATAGGAGCGGGGGTCAACAAGAGACCCAGTACTTC. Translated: CASSQDRSGGQQETQYF.

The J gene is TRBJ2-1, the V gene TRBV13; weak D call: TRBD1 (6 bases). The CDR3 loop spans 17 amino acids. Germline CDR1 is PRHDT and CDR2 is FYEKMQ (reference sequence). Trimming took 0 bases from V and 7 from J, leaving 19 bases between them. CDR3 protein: CASSLGAGTLLRNEQFF. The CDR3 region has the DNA TGTGCCAGCAGCTTAGGGGCCGGGACACTTCTCCGAAATGAGCAGTTCTTC.

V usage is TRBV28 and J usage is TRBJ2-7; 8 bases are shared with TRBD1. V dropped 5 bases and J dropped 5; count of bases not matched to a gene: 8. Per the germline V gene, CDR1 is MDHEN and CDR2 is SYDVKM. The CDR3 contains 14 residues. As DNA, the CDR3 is TGTGCCAGCAGTCGACTGGACAGGGAGAACGAGCAGTACGTC. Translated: CASSRLDRENEQYV.

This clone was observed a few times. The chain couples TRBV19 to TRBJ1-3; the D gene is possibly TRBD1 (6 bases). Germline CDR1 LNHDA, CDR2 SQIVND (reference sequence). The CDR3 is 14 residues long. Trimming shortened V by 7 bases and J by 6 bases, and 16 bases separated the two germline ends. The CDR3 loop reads CASTRGGNANTIYF. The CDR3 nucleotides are TGTGCCAGTACCCGGGGGGGCAACGCAAACACCATATATTTT.

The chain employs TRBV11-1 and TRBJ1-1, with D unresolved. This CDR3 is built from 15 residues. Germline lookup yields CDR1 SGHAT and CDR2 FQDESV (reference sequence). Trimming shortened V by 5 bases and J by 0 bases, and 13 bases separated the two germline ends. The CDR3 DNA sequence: TGTGCCAGCAGCCCTATGGGCCTGTTGAACACTGAAGCTTTCTTT. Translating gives CASSPMGLLNTEAFF.

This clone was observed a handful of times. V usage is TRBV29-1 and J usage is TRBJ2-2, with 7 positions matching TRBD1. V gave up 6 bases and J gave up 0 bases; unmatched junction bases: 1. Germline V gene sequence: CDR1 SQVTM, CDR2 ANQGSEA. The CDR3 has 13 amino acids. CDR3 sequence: CSVQGTNTGELFF. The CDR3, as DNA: TGCAGCGTACAGGGGACGAACACCGGGGAGCTGTTTTTT.

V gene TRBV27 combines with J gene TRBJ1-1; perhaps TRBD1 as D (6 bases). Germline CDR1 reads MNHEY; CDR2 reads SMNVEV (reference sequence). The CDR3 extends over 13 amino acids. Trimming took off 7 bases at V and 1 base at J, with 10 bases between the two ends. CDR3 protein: CASKGQTNTEAFF. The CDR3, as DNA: TGTGCCAGCAAAGGACAGACGAACACTGAAGCTTTCTTT.

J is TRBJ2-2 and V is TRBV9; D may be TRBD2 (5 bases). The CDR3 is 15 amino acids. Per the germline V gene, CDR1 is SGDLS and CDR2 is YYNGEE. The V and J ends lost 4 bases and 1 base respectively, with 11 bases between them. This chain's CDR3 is CASSPRTQNTGELFF. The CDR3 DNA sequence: TGTGCCAGCAGCCCAAGGACTCAGAACACCGGGGAGCTGTTTTTT.